This T cell receptor beta chain was identified during a study of T-cell memory formation after mild COVID-19. Overall study context: TCR clusters were largely donor specific. Study conclusions and caveats: Mainly in CM and EM were contracting CD4+ clones; CD8+ were in EMRA. Contracting clones, day 15 to 85, had balanced CD4/CD8, and later expanders favored CD4+.

At least ten counts were recorded for this clonotype. Antigen: not known. It was 5'RACE with constant-segment primers that produced the TCR alpha and TCR beta cDNA libraries, which carried sample barcodes and UMIs. In TCRdb, the 5' RACE reads were re-called with MiXCR into one record per CDR3 protein. The repertoire holds about 320,000 distinct CDR3 sequences, roughly an eighth seen once, with 21% in the top ten. Germline V lookup: CDR1 SGHRS, CDR2 YFSETQ. This CDR3 spans 11 amino acids. The ends were cut back, 0 bases at V and 6 bases at J, with 4 bases in the middle. The genes are TRBV5-1 and TRBJ2-7; no clear D. Sample: PBMCs or a T cell subset sorted from them (not recorded which). This clonotype was sampled from a man aged 18 to 30 who had mild COVID-19 (a few samples of this study predate the infection). Cell type and time point are not known. The DNA of the CDR3 is TGCGCCAGCAGCTTGGATATCGAGCAGTACTTC. As protein: CASSLDIEQYF.